This entry is about one T cell receptor (beta chain). This specimen comes from a study of OX40 agonist ivuxolimab in advanced cancers. Sequenced by immunoSEQ multiplex PCR; TCRdb stores in-frame clones only, minus some. The table lists fewer than 55,000 clones, 85% to 90% of them singletons. The TCR was taken from an adult with an advanced solid tumor such as melanoma, head and neck, liver or kidney cancer. The sample consisted of CD4+ or CD8+ T cells sorted from blood, taken in a trial of the OX40 agonist ivuxolimab.

The CDR3 DNA follows: TGTGCCAGCAGCTTAGGGCCAGGTTCTGGAAACACCATATATTTT. Translated, it gives CASSLGPGSGNTIYF. The V gene is TRBV13, the J gene TRBJ1-3; no firm D call. Deletions cut 0 bases from V and 1 base from J, with 7 bases between. The CDR3 spans 15 residues. CDR1 is PRHDT and CDR2 is FYEKMQ in the germline V gene (reference sequence).